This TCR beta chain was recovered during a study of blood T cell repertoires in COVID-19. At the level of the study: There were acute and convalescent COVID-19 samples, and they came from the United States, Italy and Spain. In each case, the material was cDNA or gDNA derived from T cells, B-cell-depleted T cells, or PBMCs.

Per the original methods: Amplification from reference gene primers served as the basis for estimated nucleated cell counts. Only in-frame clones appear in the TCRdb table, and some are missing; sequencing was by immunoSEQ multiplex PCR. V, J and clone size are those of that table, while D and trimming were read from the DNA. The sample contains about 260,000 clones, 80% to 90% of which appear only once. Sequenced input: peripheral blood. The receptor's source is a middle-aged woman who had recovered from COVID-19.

CDR3 nucleotides: TGTGCCAGCAGACGGACAGGGGAGGATGAAGCTTTCTTT. Its translation is CASRRTGEDEAFF. This chain joins TRBV7-9 and TRBJ1-1; 9 bases are shared with TRBD1. The CDR3 covers 13 residues. Losses at the gene ends were 6 bases for V and 7 bases for J; bases not matched to a gene: 6. Germline V gene data show CDR1 as SEHNR and CDR2 as FQNEAQ (reference sequence).